This TCR beta chain was identified during a study of cytomegalovirus exposure and HLA in healthy donors. Study-level findings and limits: Using the classifier, cytomegalovirus status was reportedly diagnosed with high specificity and sensitivity. The study labeled roughly 160 TCR beta chains cytomegalovirus-associated. For most TCR sequences rarity was the rule, although some public TCRs occurred in many donors.

CDR3 length equals 13 residues. Germline CDR1 is SNHLY and CDR2 is FYNNEI. Trimming shortened V by 3 bases and J by 3 bases, and 8 bases separated the two germline ends. The donors were part of the validation cohort of 95 to 150 subjects. That cohort was separate from the first cohort, which comprised several hundred subjects. Profiling relied on immunoSEQ multiplex PCR, and the TCRdb table lists in-frame clones only, not all of them. The data hold more than 90,000 clones, with approximately 86% observed a single time. This clone was seen once. Its antigen is currently unknown. The gene calls are TRBV2 and TRBJ1-1, with unresolved D. The TCR was taken from a man in his late teens or twenties in good health and CMV-seropositive. The sequencing input was PBMCs. The CDR3 loop reads CASSDRRDTEAFF. The CDR3 coding sequence is TGTGCCAGCAGTGATCGGAGGGACACTGAAGCTTTCTTT.